These 10 T cell receptor beta chains share one sample of origin, sequenced in a study of T cells in Graves' hyperthyroidism and ophthalmopathy. Amplified regions were TCR beta CDR3 sequences from RNA transcripts. Primed by the HTBI set, a first-round RT-PCR was run on the TCR CDR3. From the multiplex PCR reads, TCRdb called clonotypes with MiXCR, one entry per CDR3 protein. The sample lists around 300,000 distinct CDR3 sequences; approximately 15% were seen once. Sequenced input: blood. These receptors all stem from a woman in her twenties or thirties with Graves' hyperthyroidism.

This clonotype came up many times. This chain connects TRBV4-1 to TRBJ2-7; TRBD1 matches 9 bases. V shed 0 bases, J shed 2 bases, and the junction held 5 bases outside the gene matches. The CDR3 sequence is 16 residues long. CDR1 MGHRA and CDR2 YSYEKL come from the germline V gene. The DNA for the CDR3 is TGCGCCAGCAGCCAAGATTTGGGACAGGGCGCCTACGAGCAGTACTTC. Protein: CASSQDLGQGAYEQYF.

This clonotype was counted only a few times. J is TRBJ2-7 and V is TRBV18; D is undetermined. Germline CDR1 reads KGHSH; CDR2 reads LQKENI. Trimming took 3 bases from V and 7 from J, leaving 19 bases between them. This CDR3 contains 15 residues. The CDR3 region has the DNA TGTGCCAGCTCACCGAAGGAGCGACTCACCGGTGAGCAGTACTTC. Its protein product is CASSPKERLTGEQYF.

This clonotype has more than one count but fewer than ten. This may come from a read error, since a much larger clone is one base off. The CDR3 sequence: CSVGEESYEQYF. CDR3 nucleotide sequence: TGCAGCGTAGGGGAAGAATCCTACGAGCAGTACTTC. The gene calls are TRBV29-1 and TRBJ2-7, with a weak D call TRBD1 (5 bases). Trimming stripped 6 bases from V and 1 base from J, with 10 bases between. This CDR3 has 12 amino acids. Germline V CDR1 and CDR2: SQVTM, ANQGSEA.

This clonotype was seen ten or more times. The chain employs TRBV6-1 and TRBJ2-5, with D tentatively TRBD1 (5 bases). This CDR3 has 17 amino acids. Trimming removed 3 bases from V and 4 bases from J, with 21 bases in between. Germline CDR1 reads MNHNS; CDR2 reads SASEGT. CDR3 sequence reads: CASSDSIQGTGLETQYF. In nucleotides, the CDR3 is TGTGCCAGCAGTGATTCAATTCAGGGTACGGGTTTAGAGACCCAGTACTTC.

This clonotype was seen only a few times. The chain joins TRBV12-3 or TRBV12-4 to TRBJ2-2; 7 positions match TRBD2. With V trimmed by 7 bases and J by 7 bases, 6 bases remained unmatched. There are 13 residues in the CDR3. The CDR3 coding sequence is TGTGCCAGCACCGTTGGGGGGGTCGGGGAGCTGTTTTTT. Its translation is CASTVGGVGELFF.

This clonotype was counted many times. The chain links TRBV15 to TRBJ1-5, with D tentatively TRBD1 (5 bases). Trimming removed 0 bases at V and 4 bases at J, with 10 bases between. Germline lookup yields CDR1 LNHNV and CDR2 YYDKDF (reference sequence). There are 15 residues in the CDR3. The CDR3 DNA sequence: TGTGCCACCAGCAGAGATCTGGGGGGGAATCAGCCCCAGCATTTT. Translation gives CATSRDLGGNQPQHF.

V and J are TRBV10-3 and TRBJ2-1; D is ambiguous. V lost 0 bases to trimming and J lost 4 bases, with 13 bases between them. This CDR3 has 16 amino acids. CDR1 is ENHRY, CDR2 SYGVKD, per germline. Here the CDR3 DNA reads TGTGCCATCAGTGAGTCGAATGATCGGCGGTACAATGAGCAGTTCTTC. It translates to CAISESNDRRYNEQFF.

There are many counts of this clonotype. The chain has TRBV20-1 and TRBJ1-5; a possible D gene is TRBD1 (5 bases). The CDR3 totals 14 residues. The V gene's germline CDR1 is DFQATT and CDR2 SNEGSKA (reference sequence). With 6 bases removed from V and 0 bases from J, the gap between germline ends came to 12 bases. This CDR3 is CSAQSGHSNQPQHF. As DNA, the CDR3 is TGCAGTGCCCAATCGGGGCATAGCAATCAGCCCCAGCATTTT.

In this sample, this clonotype turned up many times. The chain recombines TRBV28 with TRBJ1-5; 7 bases agree with TRBD1. Germline V gene sequence: CDR1 MDHEN, CDR2 SYDVKM. The CDR3 sequence is 15 residues long. V shed 7 bases and J 4 bases; nucleotides not matched to a gene: 10. CDR3 DNA sequence: TGTGCCAGCACCCCTGACAGGGCGAAAAATCAGCCCCAGCATTTT. Translating gives CASTPDRAKNQPQHF.

The chain recombines TRBV7-6 with TRBJ2-5; TRBD1 aligns across 9 bases. V dropped 0 bases and J dropped 3; count of bases not matched to a gene: 11. Germline values: CDR1 SGHVS, CDR2 FNYEAQ. This CDR3 is 18 amino acids long. The CDR3 is CASSLADRGVQQEETQYF. CDR3 nucleotides: TGTGCCAGCAGCTTAGCGGACAGGGGTGTGCAGCAAGAAGAGACCCAGTACTTC. The variable domain in full, completed from reference TRBV7-6 and TRBJ2-5, reads GAGVSQSPRYKVTKRGQDVALRCDPISGHVSLYWYRQALGQGPEFLTYFNYEAQQDKSGLPNDRFSAERPEGSISTLTIQRTEQRDSAMYRCASSLADRGVQQEETQYFGPGTRLLVL.